Shown below are 16 T cell receptor beta chains from a single sample sequenced in a study of shared clonotypes between healthy human individuals. Measured with immunoSEQ multiplex PCR; TCRdb has only the in-frame clones, and not every one. The sample holds approximately 2.3 million clones; approximately 95% are singletons and the top ten take roughly 0.36%. The sequencing input was naive CD4+ T cells from PBMCs. Subset meaning: CD45RA+ positively selected. The receptors stem from a man between 18 and 35 years old in good health. Some clones in this sample may be carry-over from other donors' samples.

The rearrangement uses TRBV6-4 and TRBJ1-4; D ambiguous. V was pared by 5 bases and J by 4 bases, with 20 bases between. Germline CDR1 MRHNA, CDR2 SNTAGT. The CDR3 is made up of 17 amino acids. This CDR3 reads CASSRVGCEFINEKLFF. The CDR3, as DNA: TGTGCCAGCAGTAGAGTAGGGTGTGAATTTATTAATGAAAAACTGTTTTTT.

V and J are TRBV28 and TRBJ2-3; D gene unclear. V lost 6 bases to trimming and J lost 1 base, with 20 bases between them. CDR1 is MDHEN and CDR2 is SYDVKM in the germline V gene. CDR3 length: 17 residues. CDR3 amino acids: CASSHRALSSGTDTQYF. The CDR3 region has the DNA TGTGCCAGCAGCCACCGGGCCCTGTCGTCGGGCACAGATACGCAGTATTTT. The variable domain in full, completed from reference TRBV28 and TRBJ2-3, reads DVKVTQSSRYLVKRTGEKVFLECVQDMDHENMFWYRQDPGLGLRLIYFSYDVKMKEKGDIPEGYSVSREKKERFSLILESASTNQTSMYLCASSHRALSSGTDTQYFGPGTRLTVL.

V usage is TRBV18 and J usage is TRBJ1-2; weak D call: TRBD1 (6 bases). CDR3 length: 15 amino acids. Germline values: CDR1 KGHSH, CDR2 LQKENI. V was clipped by 2 bases and J by 2 bases, with 12 bases between them. Written as DNA, the CDR3 is TGTGCCAGCTCACCATTAGCAGGGGCCAACTATGGCTACACCTTC. Protein product: CASSPLAGANYGYTF.

The sample holds one count of this clone. An end of the junction differs from the germline gene, which may be a read error. V gene TRBV10-3 combines with J gene TRBJ2-7; 12 bases agree with TRBD1. CDR3 size: 14 residues. Looked up from germline, CDR1 is ENHRY and CDR2 is SYGVKD. The CDR3 bases are TGTGCCATCAATGAGGGACAGGGGGCACTCGAGCAGTACTTC. Translation: CAINEGQGALEQYF.

This rearrangement joins TRBV28 to TRBJ2-5; perhaps TRBD2 as D (5 bases). The CDR3 consists of 16 residues. The germline CDR1 and CDR2 sequences are MDHEN and SYDVKM. Trimming left V 3 bases short and J 1 base short, with 15 bases between. CDR3 residues: CASSLISGSGQETQYF. The DNA of the CDR3 is TGTGCCAGCAGTTTGATATCGGGGAGCGGCCAAGAGACCCAGTACTTC.

The chain has TRBV19 and TRBJ2-5; TRBD2 matches 7 bases. Germline V gene data show CDR1 as LNHDA and CDR2 as SQIVND (reference sequence). The CDR3 contains 13 residues. The V segment lost 6 bases and the J segment 5 bases; nucleotides outside the gene matches: 6. The CDR3 nucleotides read TGTGCCAGTAGCCGGAGCGGGATTGAGACCCAGTACTTC. It is translated as CASSRSGIETQYF. The full variable domain, completed using reference TRBV19 and TRBJ2-5, is DGGITQSPKYLFRKEGQNVTLSCEQNLNHDAMYWYRQDPGQGLRLIYYSQIVNDFQKGDIAEGYSVSREKKESFPLTVTSAQKNPTAFYLCASSRSGIETQYFGPGTRLLVL.

V is TRBV7-2 and J is TRBJ1-5; D is undetermined. The CDR3 sequence is 18 residues long. The V end lost 2 bases, the J end lost 0 bases, and 17 bases lay between the germline ends. From germline, CDR1 is SGHTA and CDR2 FQGNSA. CDR3 sequence: CASSLMEGLGYSNQPQHF. The CDR3 region has the DNA TGTGCCAGCAGCTTAATGGAGGGCCTGGGGTATAGCAATCAGCCCCAGCATTTT. Based on the CDR3 plus reference TRBV7-2 and TRBJ1-5, the full variable domain is GAGVSQSPSNKVTEKGKDVELRCDPISGHTALYWYRQSLGQGLEFLIYFQGNSAPDKSGLPSDRFSAERTGGSVSTLTIQRTQQEDSAVYLCASSLMEGLGYSNQPQHFGDGTRLSIL.

V usage is TRBV18 and J usage is TRBJ2-6; 9 positions agree with TRBD2. Germline V gene lookup returns CDR1 KGHSH and CDR2 LQKENI. Losses at the gene ends were 4 bases for V and 0 bases for J; bases not matched to a gene: 7. This CDR3 has 18 amino acids. CDR3 region: CASSLLAGSNSGANVLTF. The CDR3 DNA follows: TGTGCCAGCTCACTTCTAGCGGGAAGTAACTCTGGGGCCAACGTCCTGACTTTC. Looking up the rest from reference TRBV18 and TRBJ2-6 gives the full variable domain: NAGVMQNPRHLVRRRGQEARLRCSPMKGHSHVYWYRQLPEEGLKFMVYLQKENIIDESGMPKERFSAEFPKEGPSILRIQQVVRGDSAAYFCASSLLAGSNSGANVLTFGAGSRLTVL.

V and J are TRBV7-9 and TRBJ2-2; either TRBD1 or TRBD2 may supply D (5 bases each). The CDR3 is 17 amino acids. The V and J ends lost 2 bases and 7 bases respectively, with 20 bases between them. The germline V gene has CDR1 SEHNR and CDR2 FQNEAQ (reference sequence). The DNA of the CDR3 is TGTGCCAGCAGCTTAAAGGGACGGGGATCTTCAGGCGGGGAGCTGTTTTTT. This codes for CASSLKGRGSSGGELFF.

V is TRBV29-1 and J is TRBJ2-7; D not resolved. CDR3 length equals 13 residues. Per germline, CDR1 SQVTM and CDR2 ANQGSEA. Trimming pared 1 base from V and 3 bases from J, leaving 10 bases between. The CDR3 DNA is TGCAGCGTTGAAGGCCCTAACGACTACGAGCAGTACTTC. This codes for CSVEGPNDYEQYF.

The chain links TRBV28 to TRBJ2-7, with a possible D match to TRBD2 (7 bases). Germline-derived CDR1 and CDR2 are MDHEN and SYDVKM. Trimming cost V 6 bases and J 4 bases, with 16 bases left between them. The CDR3 is made up of 14 amino acids. The CDR3 sequence is CASRGRGGVYEQYF. The CDR3 region has the DNA TGTGCCAGCAGGGGCAGAGGGGGGGTGTACGAGCAGTACTTC.

As regards this clone: This specimen includes other DNA sequences encoding the same CDR3. The CDR3 here is CASSVEGLGPDTQYF. The CDR3, as DNA: TGTGCCAGCAGCGTAGAAGGTTTGGGTCCAGATACGCAGTATTTT. The V gene is TRBV9, the J gene TRBJ2-3, with D unresolved. V lost 0 bases to trimming and J lost 4 bases, with 12 bases between them. Germline lookup yields CDR1 SGDLS and CDR2 YYNGEE. The CDR3 consists of 15 residues.

The chain joins TRBV11-2 to TRBJ1-5, with TRBD1 matching 7 bases. The V gene end was trimmed by 5 bases and the J gene end by 7 bases; junction bases not matched to a gene: 5. The CDR3 length is 13 residues. Germline-derived CDR1 and CDR2 are SGHAT and FQNNGV. The CDR3 spells CASSAQGEQPQHF. The CDR3 nucleotides are TGTGCCAGCAGCGCCCAGGGGGAACAGCCCCAGCATTTT.

Remarks on this clone: Within the sample, other DNA sequences also encode this same CDR3. The chain links TRBV7-3 to TRBJ2-3; either TRBD1 or TRBD2 may supply D (5 bases each). Between the trimmed V and J ends, which lost 3 bases and 4 bases, there was a span of 8 bases. CDR3 length: 13 amino acids. From germline, CDR1 is SGHTA and CDR2 FQGTGA. The CDR3 nucleotides are TGTGCCAGCAGCTTCCGGGGCGCAGATACGCAGTATTTT. Its translation: CASSFRGADTQYF.

The chain combines TRBV30 with TRBJ2-6; D is unclear. V dropped 8 bases and J dropped 0 bases, with 17 bases sitting between them. The germline V gene has CDR1 GTSNPN and CDR2 SVGIG (reference sequence). The CDR3 is 16 amino acids. The CDR3 DNA follows: TGTGCCGTTTCCTCCGGCCTCAGCTCTGGGGCCAACGTCCTGACTTTC. This sequence encodes CAVSSGLSSGANVLTF.

The chain links TRBV27 to TRBJ1-4, with D hard to call. CDR3 length: 13 amino acids. The germline gives CDR1 MNHEY, CDR2 SMNVEV (reference sequence). V shed 5 bases and J shed 3 bases, with 7 bases lying between them. The DNA for the CDR3 is TGTGCCAGCAGTAGGCCCCCTAATGAAAAACTGTTTTTT. Residues: CASSRPPNEKLFF.